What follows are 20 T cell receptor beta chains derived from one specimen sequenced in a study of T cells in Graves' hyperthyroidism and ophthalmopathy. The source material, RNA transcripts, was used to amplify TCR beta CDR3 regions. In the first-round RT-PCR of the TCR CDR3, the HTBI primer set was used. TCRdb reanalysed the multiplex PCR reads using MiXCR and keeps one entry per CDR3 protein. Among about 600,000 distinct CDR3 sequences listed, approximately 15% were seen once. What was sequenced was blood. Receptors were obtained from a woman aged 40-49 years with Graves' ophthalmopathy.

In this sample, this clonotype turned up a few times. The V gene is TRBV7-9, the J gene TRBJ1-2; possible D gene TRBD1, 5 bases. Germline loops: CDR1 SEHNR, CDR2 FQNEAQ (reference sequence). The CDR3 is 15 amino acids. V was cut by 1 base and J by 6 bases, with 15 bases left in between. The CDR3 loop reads CASSLDAGRNDGYTF. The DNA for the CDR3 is TGTGCCAGCAGCTTAGACGCAGGGCGAAACGATGGCTACACCTTC.

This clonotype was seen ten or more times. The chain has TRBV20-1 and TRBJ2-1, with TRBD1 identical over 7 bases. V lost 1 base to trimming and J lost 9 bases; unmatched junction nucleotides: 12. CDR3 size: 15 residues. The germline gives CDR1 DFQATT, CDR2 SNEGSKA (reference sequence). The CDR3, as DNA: TGCAGTGCTAGAGGTTCGACAGGGTCTAGGAGTGAGCAGTTCTTC. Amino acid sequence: CSARGSTGSRSEQFF.

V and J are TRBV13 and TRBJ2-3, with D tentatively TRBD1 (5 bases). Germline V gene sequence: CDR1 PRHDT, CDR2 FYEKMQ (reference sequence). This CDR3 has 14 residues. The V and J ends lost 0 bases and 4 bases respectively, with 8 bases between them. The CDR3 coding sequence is TGTGCCAGCAGCTTAGGGGGGCCCCCAGATACGCAGTATTTT. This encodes CASSLGGPPDTQYF.

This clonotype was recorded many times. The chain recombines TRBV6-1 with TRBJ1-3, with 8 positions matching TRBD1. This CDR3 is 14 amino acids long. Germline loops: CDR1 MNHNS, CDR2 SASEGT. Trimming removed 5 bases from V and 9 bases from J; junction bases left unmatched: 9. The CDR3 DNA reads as TGTGCCAGCAGTCACCGGGACAGGCAGAGCACCATATATTTT. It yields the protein CASSHRDRQSTIYF.

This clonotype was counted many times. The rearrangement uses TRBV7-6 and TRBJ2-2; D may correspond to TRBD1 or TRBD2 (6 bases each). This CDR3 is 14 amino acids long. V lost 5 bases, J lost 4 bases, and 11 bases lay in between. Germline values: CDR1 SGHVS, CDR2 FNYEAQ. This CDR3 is CASSRGTTTGELFF. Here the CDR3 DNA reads TGTGCCAGCAGCCGGGGGACAACCACCGGGGAGCTGTTTTTT. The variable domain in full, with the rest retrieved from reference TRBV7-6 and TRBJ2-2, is GAGVSQSPRYKVTKRGQDVALRCDPISGHVSLYWYRQALGQGPEFLTYFNYEAQQDKSGLPNDRFSAERPEGSISTLTIQRTEQRDSAMYRCASSRGTTTGELFFGEGSRLTVL.

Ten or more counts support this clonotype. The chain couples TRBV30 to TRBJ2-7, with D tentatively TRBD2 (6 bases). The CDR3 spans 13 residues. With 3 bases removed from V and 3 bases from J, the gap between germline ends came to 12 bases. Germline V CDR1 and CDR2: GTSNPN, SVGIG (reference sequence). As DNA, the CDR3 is TGTGCCTGGAGGACTAGTAGGCACTACGAGCAGTACTTC. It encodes CAWRTSRHYEQYF.

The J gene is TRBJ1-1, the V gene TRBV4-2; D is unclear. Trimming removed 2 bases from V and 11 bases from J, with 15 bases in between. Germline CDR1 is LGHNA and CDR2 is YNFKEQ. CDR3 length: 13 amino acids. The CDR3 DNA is TGTGCCAGCAGCCAAACTTCCACGAGCGGGGCTTTCTTT. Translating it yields CASSQTSTSGAFF.

The CDR3 DNA follows: TGTGCCAGCAGCTTAGCTACAGCCTTCTCTGGAAACACCATATATTTT. Its translation is CASSLATAFSGNTIYF. The chain joins TRBV5-6 to TRBJ1-3, with D unclear. With 2 bases removed from V and 0 bases from J, the gap between germline ends came to 12 bases. Germline lookup yields CDR1 SGHDT and CDR2 YYEEEE. The CDR3 is 16 residues long.

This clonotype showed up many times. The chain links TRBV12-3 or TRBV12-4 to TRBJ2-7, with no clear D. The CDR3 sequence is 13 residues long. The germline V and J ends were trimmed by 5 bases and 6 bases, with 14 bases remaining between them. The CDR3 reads CASSRPFMVEQYF. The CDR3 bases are TGTGCCAGCAGTCGGCCCTTTATGGTCGAGCAGTACTTC.

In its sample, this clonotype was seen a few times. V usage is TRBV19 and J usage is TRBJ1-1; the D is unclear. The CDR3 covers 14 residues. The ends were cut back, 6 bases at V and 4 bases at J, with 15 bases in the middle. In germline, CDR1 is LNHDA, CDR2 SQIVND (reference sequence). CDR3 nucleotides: TGTGCCAGTAGCCAGACGGGGATGGTCACTGAAGCTTTCTTT. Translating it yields CASSQTGMVTEAFF.

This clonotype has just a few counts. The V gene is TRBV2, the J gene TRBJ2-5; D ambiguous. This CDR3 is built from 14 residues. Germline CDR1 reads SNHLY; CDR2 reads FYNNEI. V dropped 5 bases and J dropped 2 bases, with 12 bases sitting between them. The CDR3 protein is CASSNLQQQETQYF. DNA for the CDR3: TGTGCCAGCAGTAACCTCCAGCAACAAGAGACCCAGTACTTC.

CDR3 nucleotide sequence: TGTGCCAGCAGCGGACTAGCGGGAGGGCCATTGTCGGCCGGGGAGCTGTTTTTT. It codes for CASSGLAGGPLSAGELFF. V is TRBV6-1 and J is TRBJ2-2, with TRBD2 matching over 15 bases. The length of the CDR3 is 18 residues. V lost 6 bases to trimming and J lost 6 bases; unmatched junction nucleotides: 11. The germline CDR1 and CDR2 sequences are MNHNS and SASEGT.

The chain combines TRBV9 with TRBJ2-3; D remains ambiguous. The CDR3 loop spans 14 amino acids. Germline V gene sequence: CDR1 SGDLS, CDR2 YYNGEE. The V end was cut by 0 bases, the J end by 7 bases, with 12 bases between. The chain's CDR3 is CASSVAVGSYTQYF. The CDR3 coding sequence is TGTGCCAGCAGCGTAGCGGTCGGCTCCTATACGCAGTATTTT.

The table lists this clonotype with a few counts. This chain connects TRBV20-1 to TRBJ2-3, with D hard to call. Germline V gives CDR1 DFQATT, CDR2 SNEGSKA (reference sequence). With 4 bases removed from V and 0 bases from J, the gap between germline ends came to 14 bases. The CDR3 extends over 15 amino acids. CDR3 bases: TGCAGTGCTACGGGCTTCCTCCCTAGCACAGATACGCAGTATTTT. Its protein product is CSATGFLPSTDTQYF.

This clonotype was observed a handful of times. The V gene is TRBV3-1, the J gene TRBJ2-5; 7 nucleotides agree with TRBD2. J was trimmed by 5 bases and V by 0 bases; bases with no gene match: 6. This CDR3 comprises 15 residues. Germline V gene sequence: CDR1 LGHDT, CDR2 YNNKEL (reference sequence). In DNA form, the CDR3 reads TGTGCCAGCAGCCAAGATGTGCGACTAGCCGAGACCCAGTACTTC. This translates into CASSQDVRLAETQYF.

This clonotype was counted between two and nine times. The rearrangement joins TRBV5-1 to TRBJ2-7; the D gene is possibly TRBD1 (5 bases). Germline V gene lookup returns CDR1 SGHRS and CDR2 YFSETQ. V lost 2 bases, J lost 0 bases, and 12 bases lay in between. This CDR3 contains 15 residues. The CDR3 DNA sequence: TGCGCCAGCAGCTTCTTGGACACCAACTCCTACGAGCAGTACTTC. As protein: CASSFLDTNSYEQYF.

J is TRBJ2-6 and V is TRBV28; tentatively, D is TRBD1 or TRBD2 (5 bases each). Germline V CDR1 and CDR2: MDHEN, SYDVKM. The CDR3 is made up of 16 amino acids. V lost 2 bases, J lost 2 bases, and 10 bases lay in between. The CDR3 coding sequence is TGTGCCAGCAGTTTAGAGGGCAGGGCTGGGGCCAACGTCCTGACTTTC. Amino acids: CASSLEGRAGANVLTF.

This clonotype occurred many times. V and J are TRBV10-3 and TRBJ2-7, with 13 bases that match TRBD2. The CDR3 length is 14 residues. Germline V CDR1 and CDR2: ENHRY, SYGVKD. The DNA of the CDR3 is TGTGCTCTTGGAGCCGGACTAGCGGGGGAAGAGCAGTACTTC. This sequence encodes CALGAGLAGEEQYF.

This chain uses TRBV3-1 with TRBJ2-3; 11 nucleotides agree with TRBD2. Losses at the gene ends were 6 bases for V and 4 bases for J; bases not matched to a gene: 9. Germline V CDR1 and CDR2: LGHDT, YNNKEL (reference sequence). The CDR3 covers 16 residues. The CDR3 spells CASRDTSGRGADTQYF. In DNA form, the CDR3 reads TGTGCCAGCAGAGACACTAGCGGGAGAGGAGCAGATACGCAGTATTTT.

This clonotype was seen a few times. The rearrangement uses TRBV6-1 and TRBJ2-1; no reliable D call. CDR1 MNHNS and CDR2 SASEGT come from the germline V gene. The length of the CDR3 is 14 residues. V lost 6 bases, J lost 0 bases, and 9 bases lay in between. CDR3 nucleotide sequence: TGTGCCAGCAGCAAACTTCTCTCCTACAATGAGCAGTTCTTC. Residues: CASSKLLSYNEQFF.